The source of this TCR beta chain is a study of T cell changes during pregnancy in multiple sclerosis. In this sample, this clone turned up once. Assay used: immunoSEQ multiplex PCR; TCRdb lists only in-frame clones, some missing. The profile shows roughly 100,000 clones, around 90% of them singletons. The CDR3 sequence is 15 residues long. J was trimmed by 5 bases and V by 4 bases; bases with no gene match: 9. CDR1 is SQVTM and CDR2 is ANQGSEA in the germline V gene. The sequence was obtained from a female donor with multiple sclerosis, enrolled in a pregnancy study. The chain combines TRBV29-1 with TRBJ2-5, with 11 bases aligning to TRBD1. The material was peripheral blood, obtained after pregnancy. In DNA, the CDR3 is TGCAGCGTTGTTCCGGGACAGGGGGTAAGGGAGACCCAGTACTTC. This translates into CSVVPGQGVRETQYF.